This T cell receptor (beta chain) was observed in a study of T cells in Graves' hyperthyroidism and ophthalmopathy. This clonotype was counted at least ten times. Absent ophthalmopathy progression within 18 months defined stable Graves' hyperthyroidism. The germline V gene has CDR1 LNHDA and CDR2 SQIVND (reference sequence). This CDR3 region has 14 residues. The V end lost 6 bases, the J end lost 5 bases, and 16 bases lay between the germline ends. What was amplified from RNA transcripts were TCR beta CDR3 regions. Carried out on the TCR CDR3, a first-round RT-PCR used the HTBI primer set. Each CDR3 protein gets one entry after TCRdb re-called the multiplex PCR reads with MiXCR. This sample has about 840,000 distinct CDR3 sequences, with more than 30% found just once.

The J gene is TRBJ1-1, the V gene TRBV19; no clear D gene. The sequenced material came from blood. The receptor was isolated from a man younger than 30 with Graves' hyperthyroidism. The CDR3 loop reads CASSWGRGGTEAFF. For the CDR3, the DNA is TGTGCCAGTAGCTGGGGTCGAGGAGGTACTGAAGCTTTCTTT.